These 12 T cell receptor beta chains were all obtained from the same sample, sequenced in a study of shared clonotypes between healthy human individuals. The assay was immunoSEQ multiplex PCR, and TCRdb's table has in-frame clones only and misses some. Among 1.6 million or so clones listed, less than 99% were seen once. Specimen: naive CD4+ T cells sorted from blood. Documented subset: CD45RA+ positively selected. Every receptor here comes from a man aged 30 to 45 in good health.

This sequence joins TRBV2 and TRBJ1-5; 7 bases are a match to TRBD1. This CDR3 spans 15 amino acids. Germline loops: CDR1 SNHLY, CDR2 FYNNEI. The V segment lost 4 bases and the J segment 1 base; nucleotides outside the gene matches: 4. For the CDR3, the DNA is TGTGCCAGCAGTGTAGGACAGGCAAGCAATCAGCCCCAGCATTTT. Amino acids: CASSVGQASNQPQHF.

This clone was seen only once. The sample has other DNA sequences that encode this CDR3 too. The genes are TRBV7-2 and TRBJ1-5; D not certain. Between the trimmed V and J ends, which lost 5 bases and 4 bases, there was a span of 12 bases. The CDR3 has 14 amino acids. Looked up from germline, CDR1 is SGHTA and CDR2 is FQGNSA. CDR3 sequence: CASSPRVGNQPQHF. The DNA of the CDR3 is TGTGCCAGCAGCCCCCGGGTAGGGAATCAGCCCCAGCATTTT.

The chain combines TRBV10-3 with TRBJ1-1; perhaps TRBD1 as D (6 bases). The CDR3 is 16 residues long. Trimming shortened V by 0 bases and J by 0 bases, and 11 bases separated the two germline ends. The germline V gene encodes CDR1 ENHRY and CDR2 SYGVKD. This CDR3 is CAISESGGRVNTEAFF. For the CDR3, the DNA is TGTGCCATCAGTGAGTCGGGGGGGCGGGTGAACACTGAAGCTTTCTTT.

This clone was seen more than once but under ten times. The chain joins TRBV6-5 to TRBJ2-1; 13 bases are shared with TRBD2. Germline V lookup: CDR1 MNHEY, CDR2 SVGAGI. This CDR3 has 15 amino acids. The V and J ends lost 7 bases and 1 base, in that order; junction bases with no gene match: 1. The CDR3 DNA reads TGTGCCAGCAAGGGACTAGCGGGATCCTACAATGAGCAGTTCTTC. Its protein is CASKGLAGSYNEQFF.

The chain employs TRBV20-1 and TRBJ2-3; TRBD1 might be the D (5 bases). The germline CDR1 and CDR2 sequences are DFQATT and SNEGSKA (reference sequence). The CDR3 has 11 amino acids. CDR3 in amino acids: CSITRVNTQYF. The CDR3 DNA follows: TGCAGCATAACCAGGGTAAATACGCAGTATTTT.

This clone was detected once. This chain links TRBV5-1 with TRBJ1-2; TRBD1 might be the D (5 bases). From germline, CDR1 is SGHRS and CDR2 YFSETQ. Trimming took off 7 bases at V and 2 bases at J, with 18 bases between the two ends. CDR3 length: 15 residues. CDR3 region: CASSVTGEINYGYTF. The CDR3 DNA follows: TGCGCCAGCTCCGTCACGGGGGAGATAAACTATGGCTACACCTTC.

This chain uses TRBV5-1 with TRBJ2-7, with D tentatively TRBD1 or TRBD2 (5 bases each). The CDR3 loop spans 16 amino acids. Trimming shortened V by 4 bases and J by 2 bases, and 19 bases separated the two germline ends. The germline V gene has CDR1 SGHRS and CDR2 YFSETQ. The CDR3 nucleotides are TGCGCCAGCAGCCCGGGACCGCTATTGTCAACCTACGAGCAGTACTTC. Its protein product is CASSPGPLLSTYEQYF.

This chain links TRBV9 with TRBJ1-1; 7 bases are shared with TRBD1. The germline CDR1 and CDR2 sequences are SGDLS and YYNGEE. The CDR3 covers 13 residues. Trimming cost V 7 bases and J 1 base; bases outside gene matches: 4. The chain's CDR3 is CASGRDRNTEAFF. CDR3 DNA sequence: TGTGCCAGCGGCCGGGACAGGAACACTGAAGCTTTCTTT.

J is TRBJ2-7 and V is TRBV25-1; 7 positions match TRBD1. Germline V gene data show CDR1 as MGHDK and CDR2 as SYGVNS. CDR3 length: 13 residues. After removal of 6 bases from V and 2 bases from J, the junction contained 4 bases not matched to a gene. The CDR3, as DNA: TGTGCCAGCAGAGACAGGGTCACCTACGAGCAGTACTTC. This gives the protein CASRDRVTYEQYF.

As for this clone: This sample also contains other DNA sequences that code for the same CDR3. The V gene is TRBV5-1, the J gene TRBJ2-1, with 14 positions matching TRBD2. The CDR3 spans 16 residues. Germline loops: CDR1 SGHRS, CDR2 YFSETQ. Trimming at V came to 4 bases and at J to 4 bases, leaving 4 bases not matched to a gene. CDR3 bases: TGCGCCAGCAGCCCTGGGACTAGCGGGAGTTACAATGAGCAGTTCTTC. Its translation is CASSPGTSGSYNEQFF.

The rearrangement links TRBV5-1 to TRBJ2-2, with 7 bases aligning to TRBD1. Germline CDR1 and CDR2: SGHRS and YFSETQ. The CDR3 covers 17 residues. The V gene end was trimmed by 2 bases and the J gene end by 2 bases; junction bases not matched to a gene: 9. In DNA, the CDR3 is TGCGCCAGCAGCTTTATAACCGGGACAGCCAACACCGGGGAGCTGTTTTTT. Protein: CASSFITGTANTGELFF.

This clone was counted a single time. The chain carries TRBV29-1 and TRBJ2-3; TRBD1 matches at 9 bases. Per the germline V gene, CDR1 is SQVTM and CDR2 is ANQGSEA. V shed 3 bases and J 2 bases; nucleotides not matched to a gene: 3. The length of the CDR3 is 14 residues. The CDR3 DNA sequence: TGCAGCGTTGATGGGACAGGGATCACAGATACGCAGTATTTT. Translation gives CSVDGTGITDTQYF.